This T cell receptor beta chain was identified in a study of cytomegalovirus exposure and HLA in healthy donors. Study-wide results and caveats: Later on, an analysis tied 15,000 to 20,000 TCR beta sequences to HLA alleles at 0.05 false discovery rate. Among immune exposure information, only CMV serostatus was available.

Remarks on this clone: What it recognizes is unknown.

Primers for the PCR totalled 60 Vbeta and 13 Jbeta. Sequencing was performed with immunoSEQ multiplex PCR; in TCRdb, only in-frame clones are kept and a portion is missing. The sample data list around 100,000 clones. The V gene lost 4 bases and the J gene lost 7 bases, with 16 bases spanning the gap. Germline CDR1 is SEHNR and CDR2 is FQNEAQ (reference sequence). The CDR3 is 15 residues long. This chain connects TRBV7-9 to TRBJ1-4; D uncertain. Sequenced sample: PBMCs. The receptor comes from a young man in good health and CMV-seronegative. This CDR3 is CASSSATPAAEKLFF. The CDR3 nucleotides read TGTGCCAGCAGCTCGGCGACACCAGCGGCTGAAAAACTGTTTTTT.